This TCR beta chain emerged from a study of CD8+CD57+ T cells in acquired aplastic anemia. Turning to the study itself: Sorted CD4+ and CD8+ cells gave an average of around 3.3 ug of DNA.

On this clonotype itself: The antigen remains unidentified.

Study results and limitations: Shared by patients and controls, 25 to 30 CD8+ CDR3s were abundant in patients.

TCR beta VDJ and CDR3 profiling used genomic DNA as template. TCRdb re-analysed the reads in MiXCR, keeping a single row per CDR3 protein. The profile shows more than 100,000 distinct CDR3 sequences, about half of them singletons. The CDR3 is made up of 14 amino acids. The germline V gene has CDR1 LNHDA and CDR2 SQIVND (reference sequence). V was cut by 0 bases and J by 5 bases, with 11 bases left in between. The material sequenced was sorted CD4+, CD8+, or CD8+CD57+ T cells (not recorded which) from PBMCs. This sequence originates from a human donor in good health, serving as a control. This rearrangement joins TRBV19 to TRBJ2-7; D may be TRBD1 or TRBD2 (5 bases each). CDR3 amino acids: CASSIDGAADEQYF. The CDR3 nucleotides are TGTGCCAGTAGTATAGACGGGGCGGCGGACGAGCAGTACTTC.